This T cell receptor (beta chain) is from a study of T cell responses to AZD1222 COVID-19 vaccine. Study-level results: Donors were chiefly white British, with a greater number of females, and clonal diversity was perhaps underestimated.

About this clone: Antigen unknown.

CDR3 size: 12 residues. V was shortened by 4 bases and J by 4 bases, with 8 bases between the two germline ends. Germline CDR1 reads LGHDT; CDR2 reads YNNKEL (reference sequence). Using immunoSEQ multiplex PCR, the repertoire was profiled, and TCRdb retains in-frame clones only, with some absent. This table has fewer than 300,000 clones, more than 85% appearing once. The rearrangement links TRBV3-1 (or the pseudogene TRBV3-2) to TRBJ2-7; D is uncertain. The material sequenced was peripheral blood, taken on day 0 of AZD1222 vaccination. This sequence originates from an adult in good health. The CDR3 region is CASSPSFYEQYF. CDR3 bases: TGTGCCAGCAGCCCATCGTTTTACGAGCAGTACTTC.